Listed here are 19 T cell receptor beta chains from one sample, sequenced in a study of blood T cells in healthy people across ages. Through a sample-barcoded 5' primer and a J-beta primer mix, a second PCR was run for roughly 6 to 12 cycles. A single record per CDR3 protein comes from TCRdb applying MiXCR to the 5' RACE reads. Here the sample spans some 800,000 distinct CDR3 sequences, 25% being singletons. These data were likewise used in another study, on T cells of mothers and their children.

Sequencing used blood. These receptor sequences come from a boy aged 5-17 years in good health.

This clonotype was detected a few times. The chain joins TRBV6-6 to TRBJ2-2, with 7 bases matching TRBD1. The CDR3 consists of 12 residues. With V trimmed by 5 bases and J by 9 bases, 3 bases remained unmatched. In germline, CDR1 is MNHNY, CDR2 SVGAGI (reference sequence). The DNA for the CDR3 is TGTGCCAGCAGTAACAGGGGCTGGGAGCTGTTTTTT. Amino acids: CASSNRGWELFF.

The sample holds a few counts of this clonotype. The chain joins TRBV2 to TRBJ2-7; the D call may be TRBD1 or TRBD2 (6 bases each). Germline lookup yields CDR1 SNHLY and CDR2 FYNNEI. V lost 3 bases to trimming and J lost 3 bases, with 15 bases between them. This CDR3 is 15 amino acids long. CDR3 bases: TGTGCCAGCAGTGAGGGGAAAGGGGGGCTCTACGAGCAGTACTTC. Translating it yields CASSEGKGGLYEQYF.

The chain employs TRBV4-1 and TRBJ1-6; D call uncertain. V lost 0 bases and J 14 bases, leaving 23 bases between the germline ends. This CDR3 is 17 amino acids long. From germline, CDR1 is MGHRA and CDR2 YSYEKL. The CDR3 coding sequence is TGCGCCAGCAGCCAAGATCTCCTCTTAAACGGTTGGACTTCCCTCCACTTT. It translates to CASSQDLLLNGWTSLHF.

The chain has TRBV4-3 and TRBJ1-5, with a possible D match to TRBD1 (6 bases). The CDR3 is made up of 19 amino acids. V lost 0 bases and J 1 base, leaving 19 bases between the germline ends. Germline CDR1 reads LGHNA; CDR2 reads YSLEER. This CDR3 is CASSQDLIGGGWSNQPQHF. CDR3 nucleotides: TGCGCCAGCAGCCAAGATCTGATAGGGGGTGGATGGAGCAATCAGCCCCAGCATTTT.

The sample holds a few counts of this clonotype. This chain uses TRBV6-5 with TRBJ2-4; TRBD1 or TRBD2 may be the D gene (5 bases each). Germline V gives CDR1 MNHEY, CDR2 SVGAGI. The CDR3 spans 15 residues. V lost 6 bases and J 0 bases, leaving 12 bases between the germline ends. As DNA, the CDR3 is TGTGCCAGCAGGGGGGAAGGGGTAGCCAAAAACATTCAGTACTTC. Protein sequence: CASRGEGVAKNIQYF.

This clonotype was found a few times. The V gene is TRBV4-1, the J gene TRBJ2-3; TRBD2 aligns across 10 bases. CDR3 length: 16 residues. Germline V gene lookup returns CDR1 MGHRA and CDR2 YSYEKL. V lost 4 bases, J lost 11 bases, and 15 bases stayed unmatched. The CDR3 spells CASSPVEGLAVIEQYF. In nucleotides, the CDR3 is TGCGCCAGCAGCCCAGTGGAAGGACTAGCGGTCATAGAGCAGTATTTT.

The V call is TRBV7-9, the J call TRBJ2-3; 8 bases match TRBD2. V trimming: 7 bases; J trimming: 0 bases; junction bases outside the gene matches: 9. The CDR3 spans 16 residues. From germline, CDR1 is SEHNR and CDR2 FQNEAQ (reference sequence). In DNA, the CDR3 is TGTGCCAGCAACAGCCAAGCGGGGGTTAGCACAGATACGCAGTATTTT. Translated: CASNSQAGVSTDTQYF.

This rearrangement joins TRBV6-5 to TRBJ2-6; 8 nucleotides match TRBD1. V shed 2 bases, J shed 1 base, and the junction held 4 bases outside the gene matches. From germline, CDR1 is MNHEY and CDR2 SVGAGI. The length of the CDR3 is 17 residues. The CDR3 sequence: CASSYQDRGSGANVLTF. The CDR3 DNA reads as TGTGCCAGCAGTTACCAAGACAGGGGATCTGGGGCCAACGTCCTGACTTTC.

V gene TRBV4-3 combines with J gene TRBJ2-2; D uncertain. Trimming removed 0 bases at V and 7 bases at J, with 15 bases between. Germline assignment: CDR1 LGHNA and CDR2 YSLEER. The CDR3 extends over 16 amino acids. CDR3 amino acids: CASSQDRYNEGGELFF. For the CDR3, the DNA is TGCGCCAGCAGCCAAGACAGATACAACGAAGGCGGGGAGCTGTTTTTT.

This clonotype was detected a few times. CDR3 nucleotides: TGCAGTGCTAGCAGAGTAACAGGGTTTTACAATGAGCAGTTCTTC. This translates into CSASRVTGFYNEQFF. The rearrangement joins TRBV20-1 to TRBJ2-5, with D tentatively TRBD1 (6 bases). The end of the DNA fits TRBJ2-1 better, so the J call may be wrong. Germline V lookup: CDR1 DFQATT, CDR2 SNEGSKA (reference sequence). CDR3 length equals 15 residues.

This clonotype was picked up a small number of times. This chain uses TRBV9 with TRBJ1-4; TRBD1 matches 7 bases. The CDR3 extends over 15 amino acids. After removal of 2 bases from V and 8 bases from J, the junction contained 9 bases not matched to a gene. Germline V lookup: CDR1 SGDLS, CDR2 YYNGEE. The CDR3 DNA reads TGTGCCAGCAGCGTTACTGACAGGGAAGTAGAAAAACTGTTTTTT. Protein: CASSVTDREVEKLFF.

J is TRBJ2-1 and V is TRBV9; tentatively, D is TRBD2 (5 bases). This CDR3 region has 15 residues. The V end lost 7 bases, the J end lost 0 bases, and 14 bases lay between the germline ends. Germline V gene lookup returns CDR1 SGDLS and CDR2 YYNGEE. CDR3 sequence: CASAGGPSSYNEQFF. The CDR3 region has the DNA TGTGCCAGCGCCGGAGGACCAAGCTCCTACAATGAGCAGTTCTTC.

The J gene is TRBJ2-7, the V gene TRBV20-1; 8 positions agree with TRBD1. Losses at the gene ends were 3 bases for V and 7 bases for J; bases not matched to a gene: 8. CDR3 length: 13 residues. Per germline, CDR1 DFQATT and CDR2 SNEGSKA (reference sequence). DNA of the CDR3: TGCAGTGCTAGCGGGCAGGGGGCGGGTGAGCAGTACTTC. Its protein is CSASGQGAGEQYF.

The rearrangement uses TRBV7-6 and TRBJ2-6, with 10 positions matching TRBD1. In germline, CDR1 is SGHVS, CDR2 FNYEAQ. V lost 6 bases and J lost 4; bases outside the gene matches: 6. This CDR3 has 16 residues. CDR3 coding DNA: TGTGCCAGCAGTGGGGACAGGGGTACCGGGGCCAACGTCCTGACTTTC. Translating gives CASSGDRGTGANVLTF.

The chain uses TRBV20-1 and TRBJ2-1, with a possible D match to TRBD1 (6 bases). Germline lookup yields CDR1 DFQATT and CDR2 SNEGSKA (reference sequence). CDR3 length equals 12 residues. V was cut by 6 bases and J by 5 bases, with 11 bases left in between. Written as DNA, the CDR3 is TGCAGTGCCAGGACAGAGGACAATGAGCAGTTCTTC. Translating gives CSARTEDNEQFF.

This clonotype turned up a few times. V is TRBV6-6 and J is TRBJ2-3, with a weak D call TRBD1 (6 bases). The CDR3 contains 15 residues. Per the germline V gene, CDR1 is MNHNY and CDR2 is SVGAGI (reference sequence). The V gene lost 5 bases and the J gene lost 2 bases, with 14 bases spanning the gap. The CDR3 nucleotides read TGTGCCAGCAGTCCTTCAGGGGCGATCACAGATACGCAGTATTTT. It codes for CASSPSGAITDTQYF.

The rearrangement joins TRBV4-3 to TRBJ1-1; no clear D. Germline V gene sequence: CDR1 LGHNA, CDR2 YSLEER. The CDR3 loop spans 14 amino acids. Trimming removed 9 bases at V and 0 bases at J, with 14 bases between. CDR3 protein: CASRVKVMNTEAFF. CDR3 nucleotide sequence: TGCGCCAGTAGGGTTAAGGTGATGAACACTGAAGCTTTCTTT.

The J gene is TRBJ2-2, the V gene TRBV20-1; D uncertain. Germline V gene sequence: CDR1 DFQATT, CDR2 SNEGSKA (reference sequence). The CDR3 runs to 15 residues. The V gene lost 3 bases and the J gene lost 1 base, with 12 bases spanning the gap. CDR3 DNA: TGCAGTGCTAGGCGTCCCAGCCGGAACACCGGGGAGCTGTTTTTT. Protein sequence: CSARRPSRNTGELFF.

CDR3 bases: TGTGCCAGCAGTTTACGGGGGCTAGCGGTATACAATGAGCAGTTCTTC. Translating it yields CASSLRGLAVYNEQFF. J is TRBJ2-1 and V is TRBV12-3 or TRBV12-4, with D maybe TRBD2 (7 bases). This CDR3 is built from 16 residues. V gave up 2 bases and J gave up 4 bases, with 15 bases separating them.